This T cell receptor beta chain stems from a study of human T cells and chemical hapten exposure (dated by TCRdb to the early 2020s). The study in broad terms: Libraries were pooled for sequencing, and variation in per-sample TCR yields was attributed mainly to small differences in library volumes within the pool. The study tracked peripheral blood TCR repertoire changes in vivo during primary and secondary sensitization to the hapten diphenylcyclopropenone (DPC) in alopecia patients. From each blood RNA sample, both TCR alpha and TCR beta chains were sequenced. Results the study describes overall, beyond this receptor: The number of TCRs above 1 in 1000 frequency did not change with DPC sensitization; there was no evidence of global repertoire structure alterations. Repeated subsampling changed both the strength of the expansion versus patch-test correlation and the threshold at which the correlation became significant.

Explained via the paper, the time point label denotes: healthy volunteer bleed at 6 weeks. Unfractionated whole blood was collected in Tempus Blood RNA tubes, and total RNA was extracted from that blood. A handful of healthy volunteers acted as controls for TCR sequencing and had blood drawn at day 0, 2 weeks and 6 weeks. This clonotype was picked up a small number of times. Its recognized antigen is unknown. The sample holds no much larger clone one base away, and base qualities are not on file. The library was obtained by RACE. Data came from a NextSeq 500. During library preparation, unique molecular identifiers were attached to individual cDNA molecules so that TCRs could be counted in a quantitative, reproducible way. In the source study's methods: The median number of TCRs per sample was over 95,000, ranging from about 23,224 to 700,000. V, J and CDR3 annotation of the TCR reads was carried out using the Decombinator software suite. For the PS versus PT1 abundance plots, all samples were subsampled to the same number of TCRs (28,000). Expanded TCRs were defined as absent before sensitization and observed at least eight times at the 2-week time point. Using fastp at Q25 and MiXCR, TCRdb reprocessed the public reads and kept productive beta chains. Rows matching on CDR3 protein sequence are summarized as one entry with the most common DNA and genes. Clone size and V and J calls follow TCRdb, not the original study. This sample is represented by around 80,000 distinct CDR3 sequences; approximately 8.6% of them were singletons. Clones ranked in the top ten supply about 1.4% of the sample.

Via the germline V gene, CDR1 is SGHRS and CDR2 YFSETQ. Trimming costs V 0 bases and J 0 bases, and their ends lie 6 bases apart. The CDR3 spans 14 residues, from the cysteine through the phenylalanine. CDR3 DNA is the only sequence kept; it has 42 bases, read in frame from the first base. The rearranged chain carries TRBV5-1 and TRBJ2-5, with TRBD1 as a weak D call on 5 bases. Material for sequencing was whole blood. The source is a male donor in good health. Some clones in this sample may be carry-over from other donors' samples. The sequence in DNA is TGCGCCAGCAGCTTGGAGGGGTACCAAGAGACCCAGTACTTC. It is translated as CASSLEGYQETQYF.